The source of this T cell receptor (beta chain) is a study of cytomegalovirus exposure and HLA in healthy donors. With 60 Vbeta and 13 Jbeta primers, the PCR was carried out. Clones were sequenced by immunoSEQ multiplex PCR, and TCRdb holds only the in-frame ones, with some missing. Here the sample spans 100,000 to 150,000 clones, about three quarters being singletons. Trimming stripped 5 bases from V and 1 base from J, with 8 bases between. The germline CDR1 and CDR2 sequences are PRHDT and FYEKMQ (reference sequence). The CDR3 loop spans 13 amino acids. The J gene is TRBJ1-1, the V gene TRBV13, with no clear D. The sequenced sample consisted of PBMCs. This clonotype was obtained from a woman aged 25 to 45 in good health and CMV-seronegative. CDR3 sequence: CASSPPGNTEAFF. The CDR3 DNA is TGTGCCAGCAGCCCACCGGGGAACACTGAAGCTTTCTTT.